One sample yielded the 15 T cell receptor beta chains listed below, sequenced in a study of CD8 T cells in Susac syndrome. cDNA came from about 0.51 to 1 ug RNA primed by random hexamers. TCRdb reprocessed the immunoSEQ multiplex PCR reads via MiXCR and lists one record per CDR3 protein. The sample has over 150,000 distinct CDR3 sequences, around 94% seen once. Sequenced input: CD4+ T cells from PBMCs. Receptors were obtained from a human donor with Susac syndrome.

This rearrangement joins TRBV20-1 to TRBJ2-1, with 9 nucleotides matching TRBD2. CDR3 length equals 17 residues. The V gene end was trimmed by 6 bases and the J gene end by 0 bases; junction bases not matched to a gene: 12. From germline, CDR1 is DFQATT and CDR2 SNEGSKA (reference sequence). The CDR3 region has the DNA TGCAGTGCCCCCCTGGGGCTAGCGGGGAGCTCCTACAATGAGCAGTTCTTC. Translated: CSAPLGLAGSSYNEQFF.

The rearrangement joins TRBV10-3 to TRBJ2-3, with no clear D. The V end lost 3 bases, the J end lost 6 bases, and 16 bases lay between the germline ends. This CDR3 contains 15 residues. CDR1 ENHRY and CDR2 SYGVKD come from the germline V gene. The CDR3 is CAISDGLERADTQYF. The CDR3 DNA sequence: TGTGCCATCAGTGATGGTCTAGAACGGGCGGATACGCAGTATTTT.

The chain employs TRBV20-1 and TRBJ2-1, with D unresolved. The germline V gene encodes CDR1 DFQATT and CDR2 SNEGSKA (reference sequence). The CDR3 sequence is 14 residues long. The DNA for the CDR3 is TGCACCCCGCTTCGTCTAAGCTCCTACAATGAGCAGTTCTTC. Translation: CTPLRLSSYNEQFF.

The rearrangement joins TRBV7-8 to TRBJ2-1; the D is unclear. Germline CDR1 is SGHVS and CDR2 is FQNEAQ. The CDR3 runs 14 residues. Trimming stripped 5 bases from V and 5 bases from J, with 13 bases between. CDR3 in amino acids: CASSDLIPDNEQFF. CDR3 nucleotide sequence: TGTGCCAGCAGCGATCTGATTCCTGACAATGAGCAGTTCTTC.

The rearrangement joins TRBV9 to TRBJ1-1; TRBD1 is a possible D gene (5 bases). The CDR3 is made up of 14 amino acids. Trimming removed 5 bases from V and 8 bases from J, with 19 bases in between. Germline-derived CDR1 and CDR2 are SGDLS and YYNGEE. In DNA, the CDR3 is TGTGCCAGCAGTCCTCGACTCGGGGGGGACGAAGCTTTCTTT. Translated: CASSPRLGGDEAFF.

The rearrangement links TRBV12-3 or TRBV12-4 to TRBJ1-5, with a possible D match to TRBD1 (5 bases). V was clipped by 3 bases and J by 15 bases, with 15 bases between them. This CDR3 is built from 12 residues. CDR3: CASSLGGTSRHF. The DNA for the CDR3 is TGTGCCAGCAGTTTGGGCGGGACTTCTCGGCATTTT.

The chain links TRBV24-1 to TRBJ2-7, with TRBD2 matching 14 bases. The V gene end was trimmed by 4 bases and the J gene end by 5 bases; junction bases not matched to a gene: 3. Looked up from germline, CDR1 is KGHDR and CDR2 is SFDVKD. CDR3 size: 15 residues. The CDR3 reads CATSEQTSGRDEQYF. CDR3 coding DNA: TGTGCCACCAGTGAGCAGACTAGCGGGAGGGACGAGCAGTACTTC.

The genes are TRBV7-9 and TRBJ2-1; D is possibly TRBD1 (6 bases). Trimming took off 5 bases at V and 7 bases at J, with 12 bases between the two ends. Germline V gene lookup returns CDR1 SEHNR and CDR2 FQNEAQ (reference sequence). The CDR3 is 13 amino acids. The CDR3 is CASSARGYNEQFF. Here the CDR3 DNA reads TGTGCCAGCAGCGCCAGGGGTTATAATGAGCAGTTCTTC.

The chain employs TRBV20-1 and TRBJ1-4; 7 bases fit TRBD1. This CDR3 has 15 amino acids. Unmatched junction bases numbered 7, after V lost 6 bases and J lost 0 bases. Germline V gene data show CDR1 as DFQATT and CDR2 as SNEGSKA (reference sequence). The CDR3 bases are TGCAGTGCCGGGACAGTCCCCTCAACTAATGAAAAACTGTTTTTT. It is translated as CSAGTVPSTNEKLFF.

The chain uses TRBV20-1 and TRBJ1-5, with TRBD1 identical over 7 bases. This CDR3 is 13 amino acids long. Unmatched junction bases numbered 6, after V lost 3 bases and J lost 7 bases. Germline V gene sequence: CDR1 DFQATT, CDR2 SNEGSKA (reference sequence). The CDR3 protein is CSARTGKVQPQHF. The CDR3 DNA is TGCAGTGCTAGGACAGGGAAGGTACAGCCCCAGCATTTT.

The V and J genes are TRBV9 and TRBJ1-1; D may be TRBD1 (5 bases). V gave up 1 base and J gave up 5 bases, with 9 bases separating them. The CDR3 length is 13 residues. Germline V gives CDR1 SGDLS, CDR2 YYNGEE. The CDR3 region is CASSVYWGTEAFF. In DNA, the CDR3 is TGTGCCAGCAGCGTATATTGGGGGACTGAAGCTTTCTTT. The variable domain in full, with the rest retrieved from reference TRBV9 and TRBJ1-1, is DSGVTQTPKHLITATGQRVTLRCSPRSGDLSVYWYQQSLDQGLQFLIQYYNGEERAKGNILERFSAQQFPDLHSELNLSSLELGDSALYFCASSVYWGTEAFFGQGTRLTVV.

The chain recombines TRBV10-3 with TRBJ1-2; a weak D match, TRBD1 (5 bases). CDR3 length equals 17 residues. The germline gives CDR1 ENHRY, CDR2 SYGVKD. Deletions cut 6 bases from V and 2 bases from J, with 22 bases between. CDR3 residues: CAIRGVIAEGPNYGYTF. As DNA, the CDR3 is TGTGCCATCAGGGGGGTCATTGCTGAGGGGCCCAACTATGGCTACACCTTC.

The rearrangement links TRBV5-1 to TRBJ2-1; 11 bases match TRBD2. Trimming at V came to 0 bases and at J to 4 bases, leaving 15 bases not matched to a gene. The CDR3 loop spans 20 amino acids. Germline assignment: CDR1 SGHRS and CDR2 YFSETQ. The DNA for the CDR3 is TGCGCCAGCAGCTTGGTCCCCCCGCTAGCGGGAGGCCCTGGGTACAATGAGCAGTTCTTC. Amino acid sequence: CASSLVPPLAGGPGYNEQFF.

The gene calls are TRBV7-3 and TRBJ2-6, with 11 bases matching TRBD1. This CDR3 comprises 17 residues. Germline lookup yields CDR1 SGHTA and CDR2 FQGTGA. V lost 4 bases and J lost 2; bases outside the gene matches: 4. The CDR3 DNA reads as TGTGCCAGCAGCTCGCCGGGACAGGGGGCTGGGGCCAACGTCCTGACTTTC. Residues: CASSSPGQGAGANVLTF.

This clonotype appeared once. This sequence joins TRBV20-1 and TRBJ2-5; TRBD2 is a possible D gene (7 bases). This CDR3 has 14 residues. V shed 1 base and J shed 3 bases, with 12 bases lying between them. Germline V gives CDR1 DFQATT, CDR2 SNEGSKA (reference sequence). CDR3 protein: CSARARGAEETQYF. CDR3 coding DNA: TGCAGTGCTAGAGCCCGGGGGGCCGAAGAGACCCAGTACTTC.